These 6 T cell receptor beta chains came from one sample sequenced in a study of T-cell reconstitution after alpha-beta-depleted transplantation in children. Library preparation (for TCRbeta) was performed with unique molecular identifiers. TCRdb re-called the PCR reads with MiXCR, one entry per CDR3 protein. Here the sample spans about 170,000 distinct CDR3 sequences, 11% being singletons. The sequencing here drew on PBMCs, taken before TCRalphabeta/CD19-depleted stem cell transplant. These receptors were obtained from a boy younger than 10 with acute myeloid leukemia, due to receive a stem cell transplant.

This clonotype occurred many times. The chain employs TRBV7-2 and TRBJ2-3, with D unclear. This CDR3 region has 14 residues. V was pared by 4 bases and J by 5 bases, with 13 bases between. Per the germline V gene, CDR1 is SGHTA and CDR2 is FQGNSA. This chain's CDR3 is CASSSMTYRDTQYF. CDR3 DNA: TGTGCCAGCAGCTCCATGACCTATAGAGATACGCAGTATTTT. Variable domain in full (rest from reference TRBV7-2 and TRBJ2-3): GAGVSQSPSNKVTEKGKDVELRCDPISGHTALYWYRQSLGQGLEFLIYFQGNSAPDKSGLPSDRFSAERTGGSVSTLTIQRTQQEDSAVYLCASSSMTYRDTQYFGPGTRLTVL.

This clonotype was seen at least ten times. V is TRBV7-2 and J is TRBJ2-1; D not resolved. The CDR3 spans 17 residues. Germline values: CDR1 SGHTA, CDR2 FQGNSA. V dropped 4 bases and J dropped 3 bases, with 19 bases sitting between them. The CDR3 protein is CASSSYKLRGYYNEQFF. The DNA for the CDR3 is TGTGCCAGCAGCTCTTACAAACTACGCGGCTACTACAATGAGCAGTTCTTC. The variable domain in full, completed from reference TRBV7-2 and TRBJ2-1, reads GAGVSQSPSNKVTEKGKDVELRCDPISGHTALYWYRQSLGQGLEFLIYFQGNSAPDKSGLPSDRFSAERTGGSVSTLTIQRTQQEDSAVYLCASSSYKLRGYYNEQFFGPGTRLTVL.

This clonotype came up many times. The chain uses TRBV7-2 and TRBJ2-3; tentatively, D is TRBD1 or TRBD2 (5 bases each). Germline values: CDR1 SGHTA, CDR2 FQGNSA. Trimming removed 7 bases from V and 1 base from J, with 18 bases in between. The CDR3 has 16 amino acids. The DNA for the CDR3 is TGTGCCAGCACAAAGGGGACCCGGGTCGGCACAGATACGCAGTATTTT. Translated: CASTKGTRVGTDTQYF.

This clonotype has ten or more counts. This chain links TRBV28 with TRBJ2-7, with D possibly matching TRBD2 (5 bases). Germline CDR1 MDHEN, CDR2 SYDVKM. The ends were cut back, 9 bases at V and 3 bases at J, with 12 bases in the middle. The CDR3 extends over 12 amino acids. This CDR3 reads CASGTGSYEQYF. The CDR3 DNA reads as TGTGCCAGTGGCACGGGAAGCTACGAGCAGTACTTC. Together with reference TRBV28 and TRBJ2-7, the CDR3 gives the full variable domain: DVKVTQSSRYLVKRTGEKVFLECVQDMDHENMFWYRQDPGLGLRLIYFSYDVKMKEKGDIPEGYSVSREKKERFSLILESASTNQTSMYLCASGTGSYEQYFGPGTRLTVT.

This clonotype occurred many times. V gene TRBV20-1 combines with J gene TRBJ2-4; D is possibly TRBD2 (5 bases). Germline V lookup: CDR1 DFQATT, CDR2 SNEGSKA (reference sequence). The V gene lost 3 bases and the J gene lost 7 bases, with 7 bases spanning the gap. The CDR3 sequence is 11 residues long. CDR3 protein: CSASRGNIQYF. DNA for the CDR3: TGCAGTGCTAGTCGAGGGAACATTCAGTACTTC.

Many counts were recorded for this clonotype. V gene TRBV5-1 combines with J gene TRBJ1-1, with D possibly being TRBD1 (6 bases). V lost 2 bases, J lost 5 bases, and 13 bases lay in between. The CDR3 has 14 amino acids. Germline V CDR1 and CDR2: SGHRS, YFSETQ. The CDR3 sequence: CASSFGGPRTEAFF. In DNA form, the CDR3 reads TGCGCCAGCAGCTTCGGGGGGCCTAGGACTGAAGCTTTCTTT.